Listed below are T cell receptor beta chains from one sample, sequenced in a study of cytomegalovirus exposure and HLA in healthy donors. TCRdb's table, derived via immunoSEQ multiplex PCR, lists solely in-frame clones and lacks some. Of 130,000 to 150,000 clones in the sample, approximately 78% were seen once. The sample consisted of PBMCs. These receptors were collected from a female donor in good health and CMV-seronegative. Each CDR3 is given with its conserved first and last residue. The D gene is left open where the match is weak. Only part of the rows carry a size: once, few, many, or a class if the clone is expanded.

J	size	D	V	DNA	CDR3
TRBJ1-5	few	-	TRBV6-1	TGTGCCAGCAGGCCAACAGGTGATAGCAATCAGCCCCAGCATTTT	CASRPTGDSNQPQHF
TRBJ2-1	once	TRBD2	TRBV7-3	TGTGCCAGCAGCTTAGTAGTTGCGGGGGGTGTGTATGAGCAGTTCTTC	CASSLVVAGGVYEQFF
TRBJ2-7	-	TRBD1	TRBV9	TGTGCCAGCAGCGCGGGGAATCTACCGGGACAGACCTACGAGCAGTACTTC	CASSAGNLPGQTYEQYF
TRBJ1-1	-	TRBD1	TRBV14	TGTGCCAGCAGCCACACAGGGGGCGCGAACACTGAAGCTTTCTTT	CASSHTGGANTEAFF
TRBJ1-1	-	-	TRBV30	TGTGCCTGGAGTCTCCAGGGCACTGAAGCTTTCTTT	CAWSLQGTEAFF
TRBJ1-4	-	-	TRBV19	TGTGCCAGTAGCCGCGAGGACAAGATTAATGAAAAACTGTTTTTT	CASSREDKINEKLFF
TRBJ1-5	-	TRBD1	TRBV7-9	TGTGCCAGCGGATGGGGACAGGGGAAGGGGTGGAATCAGCCCCAGCATTTT	CASGWGQGKGWNQPQHF
TRBJ1-2	-	TRBD1	TRBV19	TGTGCCAGTAGTGTACCGGGACAGGGGACTTATGGCTACACCTTC	CASSVPGQGTYGYTF
TRBJ1-4	-	-	TRBV7-8	TGTGCCAGCAGCCCGAACAGGGTAGGGAATGAAAAACTGTTTTTT	CASSPNRVGNEKLFF
TRBJ1-4	few	TRBD1	TRBV27	TGTGCCAGCAGTCGGACAGGGGTAAATGAAAAACTGTTTTTT	CASSRTGVNEKLFF
TRBJ2-5	-	TRBD1	TRBV6-5	TGTGCCAGCAGTTTATCCACAGGGGGTCAGGAGACCCAGTACTTC	CASSLSTGGQETQYF
TRBJ1-1	-	-	TRBV5-4	TGTGCCAGCAGCTTGCTTGGGGCGAACACTGAAGCTTTCTTT	CASSLLGANTEAFF
TRBJ1-2	-	TRBD1	TRBV27	TGTGCCAGCAGACTGGGACAGGGGTTGGGTGGCTACACCTTC	CASRLGQGLGGYTF
TRBJ1-2	-	-	TRBV21-1	TGTGCCAGCTCCGGGTGGGACTATGGCTACACCTTC	CASSGWDYGYTF
TRBJ1-5	-	-	TRBV6-1	TGTGCCAGCGGGCGACGCGGGCCCAATCAGCCCCAGCATTTT	CASGRRGPNQPQHF
TRBJ1-3	-	-	TRBV30	TGTGCCTGGAGTGTTAACTCTGGAAACACCATATATTTT	CAWSVNSGNTIYF
TRBJ2-7	-	TRBD2	TRBV28	TGTGCCAGCAGTACCCGACTAGCGGGGACCGGCTCCTACGAGCAGTACTTC	CASSTRLAGTGSYEQYF